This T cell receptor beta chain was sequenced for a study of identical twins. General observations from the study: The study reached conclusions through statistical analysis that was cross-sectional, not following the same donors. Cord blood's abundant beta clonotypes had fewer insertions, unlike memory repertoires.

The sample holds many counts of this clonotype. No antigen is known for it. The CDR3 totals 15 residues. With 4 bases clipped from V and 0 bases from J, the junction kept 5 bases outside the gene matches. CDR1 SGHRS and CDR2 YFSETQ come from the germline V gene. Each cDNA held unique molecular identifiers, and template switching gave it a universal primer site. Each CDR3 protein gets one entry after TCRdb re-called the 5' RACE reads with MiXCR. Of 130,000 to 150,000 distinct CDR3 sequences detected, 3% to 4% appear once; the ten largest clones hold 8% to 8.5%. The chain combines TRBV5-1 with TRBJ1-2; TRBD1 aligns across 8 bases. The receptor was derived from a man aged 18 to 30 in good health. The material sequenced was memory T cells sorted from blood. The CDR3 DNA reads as TGCGCCAGCAGCAAAGGGGACAGGACTAACTATGGCTACACCTTC. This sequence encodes CASSKGDRTNYGYTF.